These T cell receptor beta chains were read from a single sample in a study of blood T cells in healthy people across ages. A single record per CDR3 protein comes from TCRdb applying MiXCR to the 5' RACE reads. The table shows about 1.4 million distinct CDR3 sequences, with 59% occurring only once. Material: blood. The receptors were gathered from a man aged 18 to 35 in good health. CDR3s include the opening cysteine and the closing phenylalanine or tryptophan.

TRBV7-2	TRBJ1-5	CASSLNRADQPQHF
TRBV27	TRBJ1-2	CTSSLLGDRGHGYTF
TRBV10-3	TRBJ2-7	CAIRSGNYYYEQYF
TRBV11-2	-	CASSWGYSGREDEQYF
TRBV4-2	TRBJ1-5	CASSPSTGESNQPQHF
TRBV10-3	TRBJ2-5	CANSGGTGGSNEQYF
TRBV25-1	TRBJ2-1	CASSERRQGSFYNEQFF
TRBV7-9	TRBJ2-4	CASSLVGSQNIQYF
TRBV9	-	CASSVGTETQYF
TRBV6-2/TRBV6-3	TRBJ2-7	CASSYGQHYEQYF
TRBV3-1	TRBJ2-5	CASSQELSLVETQYF
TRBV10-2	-	CASSGQNWSQETQYF
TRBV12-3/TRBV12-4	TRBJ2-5	CASSSGTSGGPGRETQYF
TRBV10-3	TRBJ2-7	CAIGSQRSSYEQYF
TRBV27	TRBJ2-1	CASSRRAPEIYNEQFF
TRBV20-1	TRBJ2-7	CSARAGVRGEQYF
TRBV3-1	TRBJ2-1	CASSQWDEQFF
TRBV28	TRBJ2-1	CASRPLTGTGGNEQFF
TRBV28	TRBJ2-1	CASSPGAPPDNEQFF
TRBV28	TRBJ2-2	CASSWWDRGTTGELFF
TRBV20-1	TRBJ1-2	CSARIGTGGYTF
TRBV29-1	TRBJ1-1	CSVVNGQGEAFF
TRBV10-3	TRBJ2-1	CAISELDRGNEQFF
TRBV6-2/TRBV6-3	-	CASSADRVHEQYF
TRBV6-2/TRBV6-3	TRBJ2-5	CASSYPRTRGETQYF
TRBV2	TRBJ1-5	CASSEGLYQPQHF
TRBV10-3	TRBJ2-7	CAISGSDRGSPEQYF
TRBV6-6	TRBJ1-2	CASSGGTIRNYGYTF
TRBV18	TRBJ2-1	CASSRDAQLGEQFF
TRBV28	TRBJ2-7	CASLTRDYSPYEQYF
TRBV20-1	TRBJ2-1	CSPGTSGSGYNEEFF
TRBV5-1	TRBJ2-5	CASSLDGASAETQYF
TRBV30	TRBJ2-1	CARGEDYYNEQFF
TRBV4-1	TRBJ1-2	CASSQDMVYGHTF
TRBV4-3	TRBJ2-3	CASSQVLGLDTQYF
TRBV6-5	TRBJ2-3	CASSLWGSGTDTQYF
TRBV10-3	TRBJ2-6	CAISEVPSGANVLTF
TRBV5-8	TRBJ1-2	CASRLRDRVSYGYTF
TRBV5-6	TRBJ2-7	CASSTSTGAQGTHYEQYF
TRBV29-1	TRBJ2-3	CSVASSGLSTDTQYF
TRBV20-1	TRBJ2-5	CSVTPEQETQYF
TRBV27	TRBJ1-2	CASSRYRENLGGYTF
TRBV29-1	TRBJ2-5	CSVAIRETQYF
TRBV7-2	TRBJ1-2	CASSLGQAAIGYTF
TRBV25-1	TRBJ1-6	CASSDHRDKLDSPLHF
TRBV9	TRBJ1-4	CASSVPSGGPGASEKLFF
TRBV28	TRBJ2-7	CASQETGATYEQYF
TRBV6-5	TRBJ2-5	CASSYSIAEVETQYF
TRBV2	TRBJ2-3	CATSGGRFTDTQYF
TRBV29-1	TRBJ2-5	CSFIPGAEETQYF
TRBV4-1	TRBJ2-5	CASRRLRQNQETQYF
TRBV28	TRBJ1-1	CASRMQGKAFF
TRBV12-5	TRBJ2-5	CASGADQETQYF
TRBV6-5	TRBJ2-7	CASSYRPSGLNYEQYF
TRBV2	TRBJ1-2	CASSRQRANYGYTF
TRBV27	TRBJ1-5	CASSDWDQPQHF
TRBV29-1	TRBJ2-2	CSQGLSTGELFF
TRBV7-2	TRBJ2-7	CASSFARDRISYEQYF
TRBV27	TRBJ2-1	CASSFFAGDYNEQFF